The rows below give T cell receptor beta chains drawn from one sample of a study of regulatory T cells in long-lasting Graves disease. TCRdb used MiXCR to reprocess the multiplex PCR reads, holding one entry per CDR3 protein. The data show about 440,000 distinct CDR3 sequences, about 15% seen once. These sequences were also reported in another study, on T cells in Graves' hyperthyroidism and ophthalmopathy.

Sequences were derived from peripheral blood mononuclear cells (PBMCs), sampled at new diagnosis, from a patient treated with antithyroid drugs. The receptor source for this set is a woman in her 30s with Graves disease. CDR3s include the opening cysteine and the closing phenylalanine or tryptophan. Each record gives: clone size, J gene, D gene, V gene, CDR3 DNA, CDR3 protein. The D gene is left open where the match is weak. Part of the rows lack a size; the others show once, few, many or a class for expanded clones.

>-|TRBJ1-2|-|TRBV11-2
TGTGCCAGCAGCTTAGATCCAGGGAACGGCTACACCTTC
CASSLDPGNGYTF
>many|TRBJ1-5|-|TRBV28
TGTGCCAGCACATCGGACCTCCTCTATAGCAATCAGCCCCAGCATTTT
CASTSDLLYSNQPQHF
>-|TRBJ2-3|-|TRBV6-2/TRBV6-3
TGTGCCAGCAGTGATTACCACACAGATACGCAGTATTTT
CASSDYHTDTQYF
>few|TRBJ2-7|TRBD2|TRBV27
TGTGCCAGCAGTCCGTCGCTAGCGGGACTAACCTACGAGCAGTACTTC
CASSPSLAGLTYEQYF
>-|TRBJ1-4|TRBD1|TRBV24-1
TGTGCCACCAGTGATCCGACAGGGGGGTCGGAAAAACTGTTTTTT
CATSDPTGGSEKLFF
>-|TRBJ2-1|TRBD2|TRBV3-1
TGTGCCAGCAGCATAATTGCGGGAGGATTTGGTAATGAGCAGTTCTTC
CASSIIAGGFGNEQFF
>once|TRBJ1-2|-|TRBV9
TGTGCCAGCAGCACAACTACAAACTATGGCTACACCTTC
CASSTTTNYGYTF
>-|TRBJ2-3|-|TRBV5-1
TGCGCCAGCAGCTTAAGGCCAGACACAGATACGCAGTATTTT
CASSLRPDTDTQYF
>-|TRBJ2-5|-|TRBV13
TGTGCCAGCAGCCAAGATCGCCACCGGAGCGAGACCCAGTACTTC
CASSQDRHRSETQYF
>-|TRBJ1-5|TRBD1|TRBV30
TGTGCCTGGAGGAGACAGGGGGTAGGTAGCAATCAGCCCCAGCATTTT
CAWRRQGVGSNQPQHF
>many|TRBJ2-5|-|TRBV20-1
TGCAGTGCTAGGGAGGGAGCGCAAATTCAAGAGACCCAGTACTTC
CSAREGAQIQETQYF
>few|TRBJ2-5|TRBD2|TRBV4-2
TGTGCCAGCAGCCAAGAAGAGGCTAGCGGGAGACAAGAGACCCAGTACTTC
CASSQEEASGRQETQYF
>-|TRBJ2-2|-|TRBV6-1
TGTGCCAGCAGTGAAGCGCATGGAACGTTGGACACCGGGGAGCTGTTTTTT
CASSEAHGTLDTGELFF
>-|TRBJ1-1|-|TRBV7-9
TGTGCCAGCAGCTGGGATCGGGGACCCATGAACACTGAAGCTTTCTTT
CASSWDRGPMNTEAFF
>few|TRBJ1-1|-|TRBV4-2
TGTGCCAGCACCCGCGACCCCCGGAACACTGAAGCTTTCTTT
CASTRDPRNTEAFF
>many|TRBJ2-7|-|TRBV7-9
TGTGCCAGCAGCTTGCGGACAGAGACCTACGAGCAGTACTTC
CASSLRTETYEQYF
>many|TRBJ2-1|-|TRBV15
TGTGCCACCAGCGGGGACCTTTCCACTAATGAGCAGTTCTTC
CATSGDLSTNEQFF
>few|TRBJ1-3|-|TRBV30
TGTGCCTGGACGGCAGGGCAAGGAAACACCATATATTTT
CAWTAGQGNTIYF
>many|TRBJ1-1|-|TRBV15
TGTGCCACCAGCAGAACCACAGGTTTCGAAGCTTTCTTT
CATSRTTGFEAFF
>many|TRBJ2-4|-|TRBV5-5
TGTGCCAGCAGCTTTTCGGACAGCTTTCTAGCCAAAAACATTCAGTACTTC
CASSFSDSFLAKNIQYF
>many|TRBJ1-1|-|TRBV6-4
TGTGCCAGCAGTCGGGACGGGAAGGACACTGAAGCTTTCTTT
CASSRDGKDTEAFF
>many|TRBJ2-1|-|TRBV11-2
TGTGCCAGCAGCCAGTTGGGGCTAGGAATGAATGAGCAGTTCTTC
CASSQLGLGMNEQFF
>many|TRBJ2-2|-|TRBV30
TGTGCCCTTGACTTGAACACCGGGGAGCTGTTTTTT
CALDLNTGELFF
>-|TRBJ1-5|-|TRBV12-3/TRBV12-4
TGTGCCAGCAGTTTAGCTCCTCCTCGACCCCAGCATTTT
CASSLAPPRPQHF
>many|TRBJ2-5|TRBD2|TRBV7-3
TGTGCCAGCAGCCCCGGACTAGCGGGAGGTGGAGAGACCCAGTACTTC
CASSPGLAGGGETQYF
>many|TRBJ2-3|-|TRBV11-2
TGTGCCAGCAGCCCCGACGAGGGATTCACAGATACGCAGTATTTT
CASSPDEGFTDTQYF
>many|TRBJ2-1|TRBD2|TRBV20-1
TGCAGTGCCAGACACGGGACTAGCGGGAGCAATGAGCAGTTCTTC
CSARHGTSGSNEQFF
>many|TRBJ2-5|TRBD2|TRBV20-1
TGCAGTGCCTCGGGAGGGACAGAGACCCAGTACTTC
CSASGGTETQYF
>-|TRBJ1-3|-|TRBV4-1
TGCGCCAGCAGCCAAGGACAGGCTGGAAACACCATATATTTT
CASSQGQAGNTIYF
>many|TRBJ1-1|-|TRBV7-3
TGTGCCAGCAGCTTGTGGGGGGAGAACACTGAAGCTTTCTTT
CASSLWGENTEAFF
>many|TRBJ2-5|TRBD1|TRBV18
TGTGCCAGCTCACCGATACAGGGGCAAGAGACCCAGTACTTC
CASSPIQGQETQYF
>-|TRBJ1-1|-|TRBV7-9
TGTGCCAGCAGCCTAAAGGCCACTGAAGCTTTCTTT
CASSLKATEAFF